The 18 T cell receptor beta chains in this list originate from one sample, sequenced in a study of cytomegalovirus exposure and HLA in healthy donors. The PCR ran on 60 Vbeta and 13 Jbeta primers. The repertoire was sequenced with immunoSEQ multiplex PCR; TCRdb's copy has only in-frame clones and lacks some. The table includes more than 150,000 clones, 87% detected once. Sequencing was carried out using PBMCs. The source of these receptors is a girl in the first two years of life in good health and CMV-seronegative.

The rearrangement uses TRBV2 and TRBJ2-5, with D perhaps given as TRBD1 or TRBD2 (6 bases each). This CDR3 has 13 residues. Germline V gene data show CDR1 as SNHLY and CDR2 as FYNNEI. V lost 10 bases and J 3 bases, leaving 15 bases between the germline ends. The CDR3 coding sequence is TGTGCCATCAGGGGAGGATCCAAAGAGACCCAGTACTTC. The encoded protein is CAIRGGSKETQYF. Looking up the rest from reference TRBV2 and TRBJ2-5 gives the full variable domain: EPEVTQTPSHQVTQMGQEVILRCVPISNHLYFYWYRQILGQKVEFLVSFYNNEISEKSEIFDDQFSVERPDGSNFTLKIRSTKLEDSAMYFCAIRGGSKETQYFGPGTRLLVL.

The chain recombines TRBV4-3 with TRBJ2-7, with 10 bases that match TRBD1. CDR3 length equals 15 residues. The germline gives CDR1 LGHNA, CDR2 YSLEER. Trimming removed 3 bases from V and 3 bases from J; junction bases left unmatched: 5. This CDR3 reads CASSHAGTGVYEQYF. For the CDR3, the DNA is TGCGCCAGCAGCCACGCCGGGACAGGGGTCTACGAGCAGTACTTC.

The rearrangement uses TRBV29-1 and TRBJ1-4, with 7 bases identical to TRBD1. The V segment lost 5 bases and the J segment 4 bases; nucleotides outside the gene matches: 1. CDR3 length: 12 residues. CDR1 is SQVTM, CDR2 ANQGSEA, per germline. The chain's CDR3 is CSVTGDNEKLFF. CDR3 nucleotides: TGCAGCGTTACAGGGGATAATGAAAAACTGTTTTTT.

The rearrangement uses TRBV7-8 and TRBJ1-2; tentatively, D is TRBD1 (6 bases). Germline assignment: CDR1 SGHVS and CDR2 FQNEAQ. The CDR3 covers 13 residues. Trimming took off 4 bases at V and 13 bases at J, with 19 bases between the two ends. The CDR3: CASSSRDGGHPTF. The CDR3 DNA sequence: TGTGCCAGCAGCTCCCGGGACGGGGGGCACCCCACCTTC.

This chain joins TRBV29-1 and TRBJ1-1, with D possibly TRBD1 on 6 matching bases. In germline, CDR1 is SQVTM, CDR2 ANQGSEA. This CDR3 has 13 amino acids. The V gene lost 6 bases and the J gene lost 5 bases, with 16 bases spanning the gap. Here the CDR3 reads CSVALQGLTEAFF. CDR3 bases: TGCAGCGTCGCCTTACAGGGTCTTACTGAAGCTTTCTTT.

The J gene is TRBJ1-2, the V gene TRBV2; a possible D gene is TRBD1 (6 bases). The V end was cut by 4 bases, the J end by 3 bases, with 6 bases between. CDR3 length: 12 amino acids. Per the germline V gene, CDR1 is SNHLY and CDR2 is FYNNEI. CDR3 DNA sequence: TGTGCCAGCAGTGGACAGGACTATGGCTACACCTTC. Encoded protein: CASSGQDYGYTF.

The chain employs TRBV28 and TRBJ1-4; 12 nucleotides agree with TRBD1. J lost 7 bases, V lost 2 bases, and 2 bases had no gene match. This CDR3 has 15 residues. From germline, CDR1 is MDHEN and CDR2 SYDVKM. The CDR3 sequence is CASSLMGQGAEKLFF. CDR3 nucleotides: TGTGCCAGCAGTTTAATGGGACAGGGGGCTGAAAAACTGTTTTTT.

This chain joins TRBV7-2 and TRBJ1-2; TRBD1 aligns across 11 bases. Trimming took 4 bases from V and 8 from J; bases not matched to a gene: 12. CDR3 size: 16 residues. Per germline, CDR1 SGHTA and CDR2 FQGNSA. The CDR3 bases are TGTGCCAGCAGCTCGGGACCGGGACAGGGGGAATGGGGCTACACCTTC. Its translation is CASSSGPGQGEWGYTF.

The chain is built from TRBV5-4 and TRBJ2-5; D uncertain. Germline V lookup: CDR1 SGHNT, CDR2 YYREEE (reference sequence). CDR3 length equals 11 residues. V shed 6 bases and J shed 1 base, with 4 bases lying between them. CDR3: CASTGQETQYF. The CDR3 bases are TGTGCCAGCACAGGCCAAGAGACCCAGTACTTC.

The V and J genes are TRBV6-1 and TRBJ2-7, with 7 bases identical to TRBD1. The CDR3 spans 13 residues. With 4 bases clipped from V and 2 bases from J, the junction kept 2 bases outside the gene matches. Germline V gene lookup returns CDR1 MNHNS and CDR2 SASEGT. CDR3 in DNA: TGTGCCAGCAGTGCCGGGACAGCCTACGAGCAGTACTTC. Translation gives CASSAGTAYEQYF.

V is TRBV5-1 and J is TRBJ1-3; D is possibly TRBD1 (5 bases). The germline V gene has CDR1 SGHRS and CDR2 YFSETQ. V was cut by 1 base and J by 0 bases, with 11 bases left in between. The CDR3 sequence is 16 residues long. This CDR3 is CASSLTGPSSGNTIYF. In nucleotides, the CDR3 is TGCGCCAGCAGCTTGACAGGCCCGAGCTCTGGAAACACCATATATTTT. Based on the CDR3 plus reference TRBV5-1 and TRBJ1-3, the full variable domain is KAGVTQTPRYLIKTRGQQVTLSCSPISGHRSVSWYQQTPGQGLQFLFEYFSETQRNKGNFPGRFSGRQFSNSRSEMNVSTLELGDSALYLCASSLTGPSSGNTIYFGEGSWLTVV.

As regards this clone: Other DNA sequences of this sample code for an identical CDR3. CDR3 sequence: CASSFGTSGYNEQFF. DNA for the CDR3: TGTGCCAGCAGCTTTGGGACTAGCGGCTACAATGAGCAGTTCTTC. This sequence joins TRBV5-6 and TRBJ2-1, with 11 bases fitting TRBD2. Germline assignment: CDR1 SGHDT and CDR2 YYEEEE. The CDR3 is 15 amino acids. V shed 2 bases and J 3 bases; nucleotides not matched to a gene: 1. Combining the CDR3 with reference TRBV5-6 and TRBJ2-1 gives the whole variable domain DAGVTQSPTHLIKTRGQQVTLRCSPKSGHDTVSWYQQALGQGPQFIFQYYEEEERQRGNFPDRFSGHQFPNYSSELNVNALLLGDSALYLCASSFGTSGYNEQFFGPGTRLTVL.

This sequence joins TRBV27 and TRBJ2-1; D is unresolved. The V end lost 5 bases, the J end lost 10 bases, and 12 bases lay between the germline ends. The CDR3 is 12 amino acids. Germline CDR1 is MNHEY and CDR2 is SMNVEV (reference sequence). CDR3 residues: CASSPSVSEQFF. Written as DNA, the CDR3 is TGTGCCAGCAGTCCCAGCGTCAGCGAGCAGTTCTTC.

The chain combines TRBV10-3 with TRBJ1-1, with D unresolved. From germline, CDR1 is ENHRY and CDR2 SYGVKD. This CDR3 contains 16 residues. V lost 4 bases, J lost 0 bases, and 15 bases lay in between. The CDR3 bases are TGTGCCATCAGTGGGGGAGGGAGTCTTATGAACACTGAAGCTTTCTTT. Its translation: CAISGGGSLMNTEAFF.

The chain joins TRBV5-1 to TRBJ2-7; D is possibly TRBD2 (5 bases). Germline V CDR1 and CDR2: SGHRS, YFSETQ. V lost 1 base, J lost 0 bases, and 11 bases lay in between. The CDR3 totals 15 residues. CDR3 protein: CASSLFGESSYEQYF. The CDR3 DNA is TGCGCCAGCAGCTTGTTTGGGGAGAGCTCCTACGAGCAGTACTTC.

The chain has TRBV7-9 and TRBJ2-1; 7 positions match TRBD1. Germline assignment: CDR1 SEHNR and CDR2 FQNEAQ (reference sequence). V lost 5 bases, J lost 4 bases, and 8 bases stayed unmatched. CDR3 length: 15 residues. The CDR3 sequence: CASSQTGTGYNEQFF. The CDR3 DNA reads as TGTGCCAGCAGCCAGACAGGGACGGGGTACAATGAGCAGTTCTTC. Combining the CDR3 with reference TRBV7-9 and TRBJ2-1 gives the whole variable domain DTGVSQNPRHKITKRGQNVTFRCDPISEHNRLYWYRQTLGQGPEFLTYFQNEAQLEKSRLLSDRFSAERPKGSFSTLEIQRTEQGDSAMYLCASSQTGTGYNEQFFGPGTRLTVL.

The DNA of the CDR3 is TGTGCCAGCAGCTTTGACGAGCGAGATACGCAGTATTTT. It yields the protein CASSFDERDTQYF. The genes are TRBV11-1 and TRBJ2-3; D gene ambiguous. Deletions cut 3 bases from V and 5 bases from J, with 9 bases between. Germline CDR1 is SGHAT and CDR2 is FQDESV (reference sequence). The CDR3 is 13 residues long.

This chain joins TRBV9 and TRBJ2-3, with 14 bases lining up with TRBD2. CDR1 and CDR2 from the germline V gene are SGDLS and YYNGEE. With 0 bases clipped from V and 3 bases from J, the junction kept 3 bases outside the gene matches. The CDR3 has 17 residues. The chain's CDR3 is CASSVAGTSGSTDTQYF. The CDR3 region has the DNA TGTGCCAGCAGCGTAGCAGGGACTAGCGGGAGTACAGATACGCAGTATTTT.